The text below deals with one T cell receptor (beta chain). This sample stems from a study of blood T cells in healthy people across ages. With a J-beta primer mix and a sample-barcoded 5' primer, a second PCR ran about 7 to 11 cycles. Using its own MiXCR run on the 5' RACE reads, TCRdb lists one record per CDR3 protein. Among 500,000 to 700,000 distinct CDR3 sequences listed, roughly 31% were seen once. The CDR3 runs 15 residues. Trimming shortened V by 8 bases and J by 7 bases, and 22 bases separated the two germline ends. Germline CDR1 reads SGHTA; CDR2 reads FQGNSA. This sequence joins TRBV7-2 and TRBJ2-3; tentatively, D is TRBD1 or TRBD2 (6 bases each). Sequencing was done on a sample of blood. This TCR derives from an elderly woman in good health. CDR3 sequence: CASVRDNPRSNTQYF. As DNA, the CDR3 is TGTGCCAGCGTGCGGGACAACCCTCGGTCAAATACGCAGTATTTT.